The clone carrying this T cell receptor (beta chain) was found a few times. A read error may be the cause here, since a much bigger clone is one base away. The record originates from a study of T cells in Graves' hyperthyroidism and ophthalmopathy. It was RNA transcripts that yielded the amplified TCR beta CDR3 regions. An initial round of RT-PCR targeting the TCR CDR3 relied on the HTBI primer set. MiXCR, applied by TCRdb to the multiplex PCR reads, yields one record per CDR3 protein. Of 500,000 or so distinct CDR3 sequences in the sample, under 20% are singletons; the top ten hold about 16%. This CDR3 has 12 amino acids. Germline lookup yields CDR1 SGHAT and CDR2 FQNNGV.

The rearrangement uses TRBV11-2 and TRBJ2-1, with no clear D. The sequencing sample was made of blood. This sequence originates from a woman aged 18-29 years with Graves' ophthalmopathy. DNA for the CDR3: TGTGCCGGCAGCCACGCGATGGATGAGCAGTTCTTC. Its translation: CAGSHAMDEQFF. The whole variable domain, filled in from reference TRBV11-2 and TRBJ2-1, reads EAGVAQSPRYKIIEKRQSVAFWCNPISGHATLYWYQQILGQGPKLLIQFQNNGVVDDSQLPKDRFSAERLKGVDSTLKIQPAKLEDSAVYLCAGSHAMDEQFFGPGTRLTVL.